This TCR beta chain was documented in a study of T cells in tumors after PD-1 blockade. The wider study: Excluded were patients with checkpoint blockade, immunosuppressants, or radiotherapy or other anti-cancer therapy within 4 weeks. On average, peripheral blood gave 100,000 to 140,000 TCR templates and 30,000 to 40,000 unique clonotypes. Whole-study findings and limits: Blood contained about 42% of the tumor's TCR clonotypes.

Germline CDR1 is SEHNR and CDR2 is FQNEAQ (reference sequence). The CDR3 has 14 amino acids. Input was roughly 600 ng to 6,004 ng of genomic DNA from tumor or blood. The method was immunoSEQ multiplex PCR; TCRdb's version includes in-frame clones alone and lacks a portion of them. The table has roughly 19,000 clones, just under 80% seen once. A word on this clone: Antigen: not known. At one end, the junction sequence differs from germline, possibly due to a read error.

This specimen consisted of PBMCs, obtained before anti-PD-1 treatment. This clonotype was obtained from a human donor with basal cell carcinoma. The chain carries TRBV7-9 and TRBJ2-5; 7 bases line up with TRBD2. CDR3 DNA sequence: TGCGCCAGCAGCTGGGGGGGGGTATGGCAGACCCAGTACTTC. It yields the protein CASSWGGVWQTQYF.